The entry below describes one T cell receptor (beta chain). Antigen: not known. This record belongs to a study of vaccination and CD4 T cells after COVID-19. Sequenced with the Oncomine TCR Beta short-read assay was DNA taken from cultured CD4+ T cells. TCRdb redid the calling of the PCR reads with MiXCR, one entry per CDR3 protein. Altogether some 10,000 distinct CDR3 sequences are present, 45% to 60% being singletons, with the ten largest covering under 25%. Regarding treatment: approximately 9-day PBMC culture with coronavirus spike peptide pools or control peptides (ViraFEST assay). Per the germline V gene, CDR1 is GTSNPN and CDR2 is SVGIG (reference sequence). The J segment lost 0 bases and the V segment lost 5 bases, leaving 8 bases of the junction unmatched. This CDR3 is built from 15 residues.

This chain uses TRBV30 with TRBJ1-1, with 8 positions matching TRBD1. This receptor was obtained from a human donor who had recovered from COVID-19. Sequenced input: CD4+ T cells from blood, cultured in vitro. CDR3 bases: TGTGCCTGGGCCCCGCACAGGGGGGTGAACACTGAAGCTTTCTTT. It specifies CAWAPHRGVNTEAFF.